Presented here are 18 T cell receptor beta chains from one specimen sequenced in a study of cytotoxic CD8 clonotypes in ibrutinib-treated CLL. Data came from immunoSEQ multiplex PCR; TCRdb stores just in-frame clones and leaves some out. Of some 200,000 clones listed, just under 80% are singletons. The sequences come from PBMCs, collected after 12 months of ibrutinib treatment. The receptor set was obtained from a human donor with chronic lymphocytic leukemia.

The chain is built from TRBV4-2 and TRBJ1-4; 7 nucleotides line up with TRBD1. This CDR3 is 17 amino acids long. The germline CDR1 and CDR2 sequences are LGHNA and YNFKEQ. J lost 5 bases, V lost 1 base, and 10 bases had no gene match. The CDR3 region is CASSQVVQGGGNEKLFF. The CDR3 DNA sequence: TGTGCCAGCAGCCAAGTAGTTCAGGGGGGCGGGAATGAAAAACTGTTTTTT.

CDR3 DNA: TGTGCCAGCTCACCATCGACAGGGGCAAATAATTCACCCCTCCACTTT. This translates into CASSPSTGANNSPLHF. The chain joins TRBV18 to TRBJ1-6; 8 positions match TRBD1. CDR1 is KGHSH, CDR2 LQKENI, per germline. The V and J ends lost 2 bases and 5 bases, in that order; junction bases with no gene match: 5. CDR3 length equals 16 residues.

This clone showed up many times. The chain employs TRBV11-2 and TRBJ1-2; TRBD1 aligns across 11 bases. J was trimmed by 8 bases and V by 3 bases; bases with no gene match: 2. Per germline, CDR1 SGHAT and CDR2 FQNNGV. The CDR3 extends over 13 amino acids. This CDR3 is CASSLDRGRGYTF. In nucleotides, the CDR3 is TGTGCCAGCAGCTTGGACAGGGGGCGCGGCTACACCTTC.

This chain uses TRBV7-9 with TRBJ1-2; D unresolved. The CDR3 extends over 12 amino acids. V was clipped by 6 bases and J by 4 bases, with 9 bases between them. Germline V gene lookup returns CDR1 SEHNR and CDR2 FQNEAQ (reference sequence). CDR3 DNA sequence: TGTGCCAGCAGAGGGATACTCTATGGCTACACCTTC. Protein product: CASRGILYGYTF.

This chain links TRBV2 with TRBJ1-2, with TRBD1 as a possible D gene (6 bases). The V gene lost 1 base and the J gene lost 5 bases, with 11 bases spanning the gap. Germline values: CDR1 SNHLY, CDR2 FYNNEI. The length of the CDR3 is 14 residues. The CDR3 loop is CASSEEGDDYGYTF. The CDR3 DNA sequence: TGTGCCAGCAGTGAAGAGGGGGACGATTATGGCTACACCTTC.

The V call is TRBV18, the J call TRBJ1-5; a possible D gene is TRBD1 (6 bases). Germline V gene lookup returns CDR1 KGHSH and CDR2 LQKENI. Trimming cost V 6 bases and J 0 bases, with 18 bases left between them. The CDR3 is 17 amino acids. In nucleotides, the CDR3 is TGTGCCAGCTCGAGGGGGAACGCAGACCATAGCAATCAGCCCCAGCATTTT. Translation gives CASSRGNADHSNQPQHF. The variable domain in full, completed from reference TRBV18 and TRBJ1-5, reads NAGVMQNPRHLVRRRGQEARLRCSPMKGHSHVYWYRQLPEEGLKFMVYLQKENIIDESGMPKERFSAEFPKEGPSILRIQQVVRGDSAAYFCASSRGNADHSNQPQHFGDGTRLSIL.

The chain combines TRBV20-1 with TRBJ1-2; D gene ambiguous. This CDR3 contains 11 residues. Per the germline V gene, CDR1 is DFQATT and CDR2 is SNEGSKA (reference sequence). The V and J ends lost 1 base and 7 bases respectively, with 7 bases between them. The CDR3: CSARGHAGYTF. The CDR3 region has the DNA TGCAGTGCTAGAGGGCACGCTGGCTACACCTTC.

This chain links TRBV19 with TRBJ2-1; 10 bases line up with TRBD2. The CDR3 covers 14 residues. Germline lookup yields CDR1 LNHDA and CDR2 SQIVND (reference sequence). Unmatched junction bases numbered 0, after V lost 4 bases and J lost 3 bases. CDR3: CASSTSGGYNEQFF. The DNA for the CDR3 is TGTGCCAGTAGTACTAGCGGGGGCTACAATGAGCAGTTCTTC.

The chain has TRBV4-1 and TRBJ1-2, with unresolved D. Trimming took 0 bases from V and 8 from J, leaving 16 bases between them. The germline gives CDR1 MGHRA, CDR2 YSYEKL. The CDR3 spans 15 residues. This chain's CDR3 is CASSQDWRILGGYTF. CDR3 coding DNA: TGCGCCAGCAGCCAAGATTGGAGGATCCTAGGGGGCTACACCTTC.

This clone was detected only a few times. V usage is TRBV15 and J usage is TRBJ2-6, with D perhaps TRBD1 or TRBD2 (5 bases each). Germline CDR1 LNHNV, CDR2 YYDKDF (reference sequence). Trimming left V 0 bases short and J 4 bases short, with 10 bases between. The CDR3 consists of 16 residues. CDR3 coding DNA: TGTGCCACCAGCAGAGATCCCGGGACCGGGGCCAACGTCCTGACTTTC. It translates to CATSRDPGTGANVLTF.

The rearrangement links TRBV7-6 to TRBJ2-1, with 11 bases fitting TRBD2. The V gene's germline CDR1 is SGHVS and CDR2 FNYEAQ. V lost 5 bases and J lost 6; bases outside the gene matches: 12. There are 17 residues in the CDR3. The CDR3 DNA reads as TGTGCCAGCAGCATCGCACTAGCGGGGGCCACCCTCAATGAGCAGTTCTTC. Amino acids: CASSIALAGATLNEQFF.

V is TRBV28 and J is TRBJ1-2, with 7 bases that match TRBD1. From germline, CDR1 is MDHEN and CDR2 SYDVKM. The CDR3 sequence is 19 residues long. The V and J ends lost 6 bases and 4 bases, in that order; junction bases with no gene match: 23. This chain's CDR3 is CASSPSGEGTDQGGYGYTF. As DNA, the CDR3 is TGTGCCAGCAGCCCCTCGGGCGAGGGGACCGACCAGGGGGGCTATGGCTACACCTTC.

The chain recombines TRBV21-1 with TRBJ1-5; the table names TRBD1, a call not compared with the DNA. TRBV21-1 is termed a pseudogene. This CDR3 comprises 17 residues. CDR3 amino acids: CASSSTNRVGSNQPQHF. CDR3 coding DNA: TGTGCCAGCAGCAGCACCAACAGGGTCGGGAGCAATCAGCCCCAGCATTTT.

The chain combines TRBV7-2 with TRBJ2-7, with TRBD2 matching over 10 bases. The V gene end was trimmed by 5 bases and the J gene end by 4 bases; junction bases not matched to a gene: 8. CDR1 and CDR2 from the germline V gene are SGHTA and FQGNSA. The CDR3 spans 15 residues. The CDR3 bases are TGTGCCAGCAGCCACCTTCTAGCGGGAGTTTACGAGCAGTACTTC. Its translation: CASSHLLAGVYEQYF. The whole variable domain, filled in from reference TRBV7-2 and TRBJ2-7, reads GAGVSQSPSNKVTEKGKDVELRCDPISGHTALYWYRQSLGQGLEFLIYFQGNSAPDKSGLPSDRFSAERTGGSVSTLTIQRTQQEDSAVYLCASSHLLAGVYEQYFGPGTRLTVT.

The chain uses TRBV27 and TRBJ2-3, with 7 positions matching TRBD2. The CDR3 covers 17 residues. From germline, CDR1 is MNHEY and CDR2 SMNVEV (reference sequence). V shed 4 bases and J 1 base; nucleotides not matched to a gene: 11. The CDR3, as DNA: TGTGCCAGCAGTTCCATACCTTCTAGCGGAGGCACAGATACGCAGTATTTT. This translates into CASSSIPSSGGTDTQYF.

The rearrangement joins TRBV7-6 to TRBJ2-7; D possibly matches TRBD1 or TRBD2 (5 bases each). Germline CDR1 SGHVS, CDR2 FNYEAQ. V lost 1 base, J lost 2 bases, and 15 bases lay in between. The CDR3 loop spans 16 amino acids. CDR3 in amino acids: CASSLGSGTEAYEQYF. In DNA form, the CDR3 reads TGTGCCAGCAGCTTAGGATCCGGGACGGAAGCCTACGAGCAGTACTTC.

This chain links TRBV27 with TRBJ2-1; TRBD2 matches at 8 bases. J lost 6 bases, V lost 3 bases, and 4 bases had no gene match. Germline CDR1 MNHEY, CDR2 SMNVEV (reference sequence). The CDR3 extends over 14 amino acids. CDR3 DNA sequence: TGTGCCAGCAGTTTCCCGGGACTAGGCAATGAGCAGTTCTTC. Amino acid sequence: CASSFPGLGNEQFF.

This clone has a handful of counts. This chain joins TRBV5-1 and TRBJ1-5; 8 bases match TRBD1. This CDR3 region has 18 residues. The V gene's germline CDR1 is SGHRS and CDR2 YFSETQ. V lost 1 base, J lost 0 bases, and 9 bases stayed unmatched. CDR3 sequence reads: CASSLTNRGQDSNQPQHF. CDR3 coding DNA: TGCGCCAGCAGCTTGACTAACAGGGGACAGGATAGCAATCAGCCCCAGCATTTT.